These 26 T cell receptor beta chains came from one sample sequenced in a study of blood T cells in healthy people across ages. Using a J-beta primer mix together with a sample-barcoded 5' primer, a second PCR was run for about 6 to 11 cycles. TCRdb redid the calling of the 5' RACE reads with MiXCR, one entry per CDR3 protein. The sample includes under 750,000 distinct CDR3 sequences, less than 60% of them seen just once. Sequences were obtained from blood. The receptors derive from a man older than 75 in good health.

This clonotype was seen only a few times. V gene TRBV12-3 or TRBV12-4 combines with J gene TRBJ1-1; perhaps TRBD1 as D (5 bases). V was clipped by 5 bases and J by 13 bases, with 17 bases between them. This CDR3 is 12 amino acids long. CDR3 bases: TGTGCCAGCAGTCCCAGGGCGTGGGGAGTTTTCTTT. It specifies CASSPRAWGVFF.

This clonotype was seen more than once but under ten times. The V and J genes are TRBV20-1 and TRBJ2-7; maybe TRBD1 (6 bases). V shed 5 bases and J shed 1 base, with 12 bases lying between them. The CDR3 covers 13 residues. Germline V lookup: CDR1 DFQATT, CDR2 SNEGSKA (reference sequence). CDR3 DNA sequence: TGCAGTGCTGGGGGCGTTGATTCCTACGAGCAGTACTTC. As protein: CSAGGVDSYEQYF.

This sequence joins TRBV7-9 and TRBJ1-1; D possibly corresponds to TRBD1 (5 bases). Germline CDR1 SEHNR, CDR2 FQNEAQ (reference sequence). The CDR3 is 14 residues long. V gave up 4 bases and J gave up 0 bases, with 9 bases separating them. DNA of the CDR3: TGTGCCAGCAGCTCAACAGGAGTGAACACTGAAGCTTTCTTT. It translates to CASSSTGVNTEAFF. Combining the CDR3 with reference TRBV7-9 and TRBJ1-1 gives the whole variable domain DTGVSQNPRHKITKRGQNVTFRCDPISEHNRLYWYRQTLGQGPEFLTYFQNEAQLEKSRLLSDRFSAERPKGSFSTLEIQRTEQGDSAMYLCASSSTGVNTEAFFGQGTRLTVV.

In the case of this clonotype: This clone may be a read error of a much larger clone one base away. V usage is TRBV6-6 and J usage is TRBJ2-1; 7 bases match TRBD2. The DNA matches TRBJ2-7 better at its end, which makes the J call doubtful. The CDR3 loop spans 16 amino acids. CDR1 is MNHNY, CDR2 SVGAGI, per germline (reference sequence). The CDR3 loop reads CASTLLALSSYNEQYF. CDR3 sequence (DNA): TGTGCCAGCACCTTACTAGCGTTGAGCTCCTACAATGAGCAGTACTTC.

The J gene is TRBJ1-1, the V gene TRBV29-1; no firm D call. CDR1 SQVTM and CDR2 ANQGSEA come from the germline V gene. Between the trimmed V and J ends, which lost 3 bases and 5 bases, there was a span of 16 bases. This CDR3 comprises 14 residues. The CDR3 nucleotides read TGCAGCGTTGAGGGGAACCCGACGTGGACTGAAGCTTTCTTT. It yields the protein CSVEGNPTWTEAFF. The full variable domain, rest sourced from reference TRBV29-1 and TRBJ1-1, is SAVISQKPSRDICQRGTSLTIQCQVDSQVTMMFWYRQQPGQSLTLIATANQGSEATYESGFVIDKFPISRPNLTFSTLTVSNMSPEDSSIYLCSVEGNPTWTEAFFGQGTRLTVV.

The V call is TRBV4-2, the J call TRBJ2-6, with 8 bases aligning to TRBD1. The CDR3 length is 19 residues. Germline assignment: CDR1 LGHNA and CDR2 YNFKEQ. Unmatched junction bases numbered 11, after V lost 4 bases and J lost 0 bases. The chain's CDR3 is CASSPQEGTGASGANVLTF. For the CDR3, the DNA is TGTGCCAGCAGCCCTCAGGAGGGGACAGGAGCCTCTGGGGCCAACGTCCTGACTTTC.

The chain uses TRBV4-3 and TRBJ2-5; the D gene is possibly TRBD2 (6 bases). Per the germline V gene, CDR1 is LGHNA and CDR2 is YSLEER. The V end lost 1 base, the J end lost 5 bases, and 14 bases lay between the germline ends. The CDR3 is made up of 15 amino acids. CDR3 amino acids: CASSQVGGRLETQYF. The DNA of the CDR3 is TGCGCCAGCAGCCAAGTGGGGGGAAGGTTGGAGACCCAGTACTTC.

The chain employs TRBV20-1 and TRBJ1-1, with a weak D call TRBD1 (5 bases). This CDR3 spans 15 amino acids. The V gene lost 0 bases and the J gene lost 5 bases, with 16 bases spanning the gap. CDR1 and CDR2 from the germline V gene are DFQATT and SNEGSKA (reference sequence). The CDR3 loop reads CSARDLVKGWTEAFF. The CDR3 coding sequence is TGCAGTGCTAGAGATTTGGTGAAGGGGTGGACTGAAGCTTTCTTT.

This clonotype was observed a few times. The J gene is TRBJ2-1, the V gene TRBV29-1; possible D gene TRBD2, 5 bases. Trimming took 4 bases from V and 2 from J, leaving 12 bases between them. The CDR3 contains 14 residues. Germline V gene data show CDR1 as SQVTM and CDR2 as ANQGSEA. CDR3 sequence reads: CSVAPGLPYNEQFF. As DNA, the CDR3 is TGCAGCGTTGCCCCTGGACTGCCCTACAATGAGCAGTTCTTC.

V usage is TRBV12-3 or TRBV12-4 and J usage is TRBJ1-5, with D uncertain. The germline V and J ends were trimmed by 1 base and 0 bases, with 4 bases remaining between them. The CDR3 is 14 residues long. The CDR3 DNA is TGTGCCAGCAGTTTAGAGTCTAGCAATCAGCCCCAGCATTTT. Translated: CASSLESSNQPQHF.

This clonotype was seen at least ten times. The chain carries TRBV6-5 and TRBJ2-5; 8 bases fit TRBD1. The CDR3 sequence is 14 residues long. After removal of 5 bases from V and 2 bases from J, the junction contained 4 bases not matched to a gene. From germline, CDR1 is MNHEY and CDR2 SVGAGI. CDR3 bases: TGTGCCAGCAGTACCTGGGACAGGCAAGAGACCCAGTACTTC. Protein sequence: CASSTWDRQETQYF.

The sample holds a few counts of this clonotype. The junction does not match germline at one end; this may be a read error. The V gene is TRBV5-1, the J gene TRBJ2-3; the D is unclear. The CDR3 has 14 residues. Germline V gene sequence: CDR1 SGHRS, CDR2 YFSETQ. CDR3 DNA: TGTGCCAGCAGCTTAGATCCTAGCACAGATACGCAGTATTTT. This codes for CASSLDPSTDTQYF.

This clonotype came up many times. This chain uses TRBV29-1 with TRBJ2-1; D could derive from TRBD1 or TRBD2 (5 bases each). Trimming cost V 8 bases and J 6 bases, with 11 bases left between them. The CDR3 spans 11 residues. CDR1 and CDR2 from the germline V gene are SQVTM and ANQGSEA. CDR3 coding DNA: TGCAGCTCTCGGGACGCCAATGAGCAGTTCTTC. It is translated as CSSRDANEQFF.

The DNA for the CDR3 is TGCAGTGCTAGAGATTCAAGCGGGGGGGTGTACTTC. Protein sequence: CSARDSSGGVYF. The chain joins TRBV20-1 to TRBJ2-4; TRBD2 matches 10 bases. With V trimmed by 0 bases and J by 15 bases, 5 bases remained unmatched. This CDR3 has 12 amino acids. The germline CDR1 and CDR2 sequences are DFQATT and SNEGSKA (reference sequence).

This chain uses TRBV24-1 with TRBJ1-1, with D unclear. The CDR3 totals 13 residues. The V end lost 2 bases, the J end lost 5 bases, and 8 bases lay between the germline ends. Germline CDR1 KGHDR, CDR2 SFDVKD. As DNA, the CDR3 is TGTGCCACCAGTGATTCTTGGCAAACTGAAGCTTTCTTT. Translated, it gives CATSDSWQTEAFF.

This clonotype was counted a single time. The chain couples TRBV4-3 to TRBJ2-3, with D perhaps assigned TRBD1 or TRBD2 (5 bases each). This CDR3 comprises 14 residues. V was cut by 11 bases and J by 0 bases, with 15 bases left in between. In germline, CDR1 is LGHNA, CDR2 YSLEER. The CDR3 loop is CAPSPGTSTDTQYF. CDR3 in DNA: TGCGCCCCCTCCCCGGGGACCAGCACAGATACGCAGTATTTT.

The chain couples TRBV20-1 to TRBJ2-3; the D gene could be TRBD1 or TRBD2 (5 bases each). Deletions cut 4 bases from V and 1 base from J, with 9 bases between. Germline values: CDR1 DFQATT, CDR2 SNEGSKA (reference sequence). This CDR3 has 13 residues. The CDR3 loop reads CSATLGGTDTQYF. CDR3 in DNA: TGCAGTGCTACGTTGGGGGGCACAGATACGCAGTATTTT.

The V call is TRBV7-2, the J call TRBJ2-2, with 8 positions matching TRBD2. V shed 1 base, J shed 6 bases, and the junction held 7 bases outside the gene matches. Germline CDR1 SGHTA, CDR2 FQGNSA. The CDR3 has 16 residues. CDR3 region: CASSLEGLGIAGELFF. CDR3 nucleotides: TGTGCCAGCAGCTTAGAGGGACTAGGGATTGCCGGGGAGCTGTTTTTT.

This clonotype was counted a few times. The chain employs TRBV20-1 and TRBJ2-1; tentatively, D is TRBD1 or TRBD2 (5 bases each). V was clipped by 3 bases and J by 0 bases, with 9 bases between them. The CDR3 contains 14 residues. Germline V gene data show CDR1 as DFQATT and CDR2 as SNEGSKA (reference sequence). The CDR3 here is CSASPGTSYNEQFF. The CDR3 bases are TGCAGTGCTAGCCCCGGGACCTCCTACAATGAGCAGTTCTTC.

In its sample, this clonotype was seen once. The rearrangement uses TRBV14 and TRBJ1-6; unclear D gene. CDR3 length equals 13 residues. Germline V lookup: CDR1 SGHDN, CDR2 FVKESK. The V and J ends lost 4 bases and 7 bases respectively, with 8 bases between them. The CDR3 region has the DNA TGTGCCAGCAGCCGTATACCCAATTCACCCCTCCACTTT. This translates into CASSRIPNSPLHF.

The chain is built from TRBV7-2 and TRBJ2-5; either TRBD1 or TRBD2 may supply D (5 bases each). This CDR3 region has 17 residues. The V end lost 5 bases, the J end lost 4 bases, and 23 bases lay between the germline ends. Germline V gives CDR1 SGHTA, CDR2 FQGNSA. The CDR3 DNA sequence: TGTGCCAGCAGCCCTCTTTCGGGGCGTTGGGGATCAGAGACCCAGTACTTC. This encodes CASSPLSGRWGSETQYF.

V is TRBV30 and J is TRBJ1-1; D is possibly TRBD1 (6 bases). CDR3 length: 15 residues. Germline V gene data show CDR1 as GTSNPN and CDR2 as SVGIG (reference sequence). The ends were cut back, 0 bases at V and 0 bases at J, with 11 bases in the middle. For the CDR3, the DNA is TGTGCCTGGAGTGTAGGGGGGAGCATGAACACTGAAGCTTTCTTT. As protein: CAWSVGGSMNTEAFF.

This clonotype was detected only a few times. The V call is TRBV21-1, the J call TRBJ2-7; TRBD1 was called by the table and not checked on the DNA. TRBV21-1 is noted as a pseudogene. This CDR3 region has 15 residues. The CDR3 DNA is TGTGCCAGCAACATCAAGGACAGGCAGGCCTACGAGCAGTACTTC. It yields the protein CASNIKDRQAYEQYF.

The chain couples TRBV12-3 or TRBV12-4 to TRBJ2-7; TRBD2 aligns across 8 bases. V lost 5 bases, J lost 2 bases, and 11 bases stayed unmatched. This CDR3 is built from 16 residues. The CDR3 coding sequence is TGTGCCAGCAGTGCACCCGGGGGGGCACGAACCTACGAGCAGTACTTC. Protein sequence: CASSAPGGARTYEQYF.

The chain employs TRBV20-1 and TRBJ2-1; the match to TRBD2 covers 9 bases. CDR1 and CDR2 from the germline V gene are DFQATT and SNEGSKA (reference sequence). Losses at the gene ends were 1 base for V and 9 bases for J; bases not matched to a gene: 7. This CDR3 contains 14 residues. The chain's CDR3 is CSARVASGVSEQFF. DNA for the CDR3: TGCAGTGCTAGAGTGGCTAGCGGGGTTAGTGAGCAGTTCTTC.

This chain connects TRBV28 to TRBJ2-5; D unresolved. The CDR3 extends over 12 amino acids. Per germline, CDR1 MDHEN and CDR2 SYDVKM. Trimming cost V 4 bases and J 13 bases, with 16 bases left between them. The CDR3, as DNA: TGTGCCAGCAGTTCCCTGAATGACCGGTGGTACTTC. Residues: CASSSLNDRWYF.